This TCR beta chain is drawn from a study of blood T cell repertoires in COVID-19. For the study at large: Acute and convalescent COVID-19 specimens originated in the United States, Italy and Spain. PBMCs, B-cell-depleted T cells, or T cells provided the cDNA or gDNA that made up the material.

The CDR3 contains 14 residues. The ends were cut back, 3 bases at V and 0 bases at J, with 8 bases in the middle. The germline gives CDR1 DFQATT, CDR2 SNEGSKA (reference sequence). Per the original data handling: Using reference gene primer amplification, nucleated cell counts were estimated. Assay: immunoSEQ multiplex PCR; the TCRdb copy retains only in-frame clones and omits some. V and J calls and clone size are copied from that table; D and trimming were computed from the DNA. The data show over 100,000 clones, approximately 85% seen once. The sequenced sample consisted of peripheral blood. The TCR comes from a man aged 35 to 55 with active or convalescent COVID-19. V usage is TRBV20-1 and J usage is TRBJ2-2, with D uncertain. The CDR3 region has the DNA TGCAGTGCTAGTTGGCATACGAACACCGGGGAGCTGTTTTTT. It yields the protein CSASWHTNTGELFF.